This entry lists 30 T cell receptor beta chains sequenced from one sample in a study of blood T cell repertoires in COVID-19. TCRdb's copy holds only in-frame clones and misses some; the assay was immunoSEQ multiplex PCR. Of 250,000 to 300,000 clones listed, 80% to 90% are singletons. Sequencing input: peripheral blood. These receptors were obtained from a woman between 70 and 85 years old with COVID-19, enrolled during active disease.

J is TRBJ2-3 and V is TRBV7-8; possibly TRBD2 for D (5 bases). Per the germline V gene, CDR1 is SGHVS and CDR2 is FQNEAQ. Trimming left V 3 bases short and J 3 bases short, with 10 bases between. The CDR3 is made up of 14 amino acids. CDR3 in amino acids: CASSLRLLTDTQYF. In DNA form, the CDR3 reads TGTGCCAGCAGCTTGCGACTACTGACAGATACGCAGTATTTT.

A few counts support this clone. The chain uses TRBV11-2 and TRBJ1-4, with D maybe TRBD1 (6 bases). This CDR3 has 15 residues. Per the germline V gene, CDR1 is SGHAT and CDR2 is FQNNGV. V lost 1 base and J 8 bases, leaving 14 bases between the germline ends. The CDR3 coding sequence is TGTGCCAGCAGCTTAGGGGCCAGGGGCAGCGAAAAACTGTTTTTT. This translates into CASSLGARGSEKLFF.

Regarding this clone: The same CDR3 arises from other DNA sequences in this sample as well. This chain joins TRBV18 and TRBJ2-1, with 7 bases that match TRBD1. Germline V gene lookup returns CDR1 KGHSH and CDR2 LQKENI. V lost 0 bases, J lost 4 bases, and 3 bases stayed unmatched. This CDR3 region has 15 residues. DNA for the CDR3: TGTGCCAGCTCACCACCGTCAGGGGGTTACAATGAGCAGTTCTTC. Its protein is CASSPPSGGYNEQFF.

This CDR3 reads CASSPRAGARGNTIYF. DNA for the CDR3: TGTGCCAGCTCACCACGAGCGGGGGCGCGAGGAAACACCATATATTTT. The rearrangement joins TRBV18 to TRBJ1-3, with D tentatively TRBD1 (6 bases). Between the trimmed V and J ends, which lost 1 base and 4 bases, there was a span of 14 bases. Per germline, CDR1 KGHSH and CDR2 LQKENI. The CDR3 has 16 amino acids. The full variable domain, in which reference TRBV18 and TRBJ1-3 provide the parts outside the CDR3, is NAGVMQNPRHLVRRRGQEARLRCSPMKGHSHVYWYRQLPEEGLKFMVYLQKENIIDESGMPKERFSAEFPKEGPSILRIQQVVRGDSAAYFCASSPRAGARGNTIYFGEGSWLTVV.

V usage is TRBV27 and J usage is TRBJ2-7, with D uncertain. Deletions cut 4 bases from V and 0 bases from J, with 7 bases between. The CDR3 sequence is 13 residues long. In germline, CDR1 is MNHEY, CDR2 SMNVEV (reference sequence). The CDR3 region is CASSSRVSYEQYF. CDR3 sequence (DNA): TGTGCCAGCAGTTCCCGGGTCTCCTACGAGCAGTACTTC.

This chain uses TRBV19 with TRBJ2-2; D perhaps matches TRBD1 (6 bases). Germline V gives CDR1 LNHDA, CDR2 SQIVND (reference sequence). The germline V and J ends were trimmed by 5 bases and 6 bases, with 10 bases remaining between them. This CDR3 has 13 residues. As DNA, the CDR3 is TGTGCCAGTAGTCAGACAGGCCCCGGGGAGCTGTTTTTT. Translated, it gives CASSQTGPGELFF.

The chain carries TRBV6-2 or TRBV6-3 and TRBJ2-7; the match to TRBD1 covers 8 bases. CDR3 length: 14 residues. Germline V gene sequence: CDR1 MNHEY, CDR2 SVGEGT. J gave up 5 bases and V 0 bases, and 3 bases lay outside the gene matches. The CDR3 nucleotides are TGTGCCAGCAGTTACTCGGGCAGGGGGCACGAGCAGTACTTC. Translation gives CASSYSGRGHEQYF.

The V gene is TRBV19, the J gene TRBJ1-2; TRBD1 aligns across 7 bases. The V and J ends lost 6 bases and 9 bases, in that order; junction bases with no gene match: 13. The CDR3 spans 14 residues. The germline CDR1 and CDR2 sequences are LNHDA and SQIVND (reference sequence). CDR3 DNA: TGTGCCAGTAGCACCCGGACAGGTCGGCGTCGCTACACCTTC. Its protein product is CASSTRTGRRRYTF.

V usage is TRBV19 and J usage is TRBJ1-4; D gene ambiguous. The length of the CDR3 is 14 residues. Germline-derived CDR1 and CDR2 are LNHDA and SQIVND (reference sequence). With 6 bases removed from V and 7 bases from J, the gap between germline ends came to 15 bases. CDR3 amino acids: CASSQQIASEKLFF. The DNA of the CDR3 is TGTGCCAGTAGCCAACAGATTGCGAGTGAAAAACTGTTTTTT. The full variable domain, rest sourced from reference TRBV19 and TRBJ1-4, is DGGITQSPKYLFRKEGQNVTLSCEQNLNHDAMYWYRQDPGQGLRLIYYSQIVNDFQKGDIAEGYSVSREKKESFPLTVTSAQKNPTAFYLCASSQQIASEKLFFGSGTQLSVL.

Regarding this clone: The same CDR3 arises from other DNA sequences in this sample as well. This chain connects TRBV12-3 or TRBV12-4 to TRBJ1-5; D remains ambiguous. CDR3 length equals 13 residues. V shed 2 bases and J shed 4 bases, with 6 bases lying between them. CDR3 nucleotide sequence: TGTGCCAGCAGTTTAACGGGAAATCAGCCCCAGCATTTT. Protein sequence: CASSLTGNQPQHF.

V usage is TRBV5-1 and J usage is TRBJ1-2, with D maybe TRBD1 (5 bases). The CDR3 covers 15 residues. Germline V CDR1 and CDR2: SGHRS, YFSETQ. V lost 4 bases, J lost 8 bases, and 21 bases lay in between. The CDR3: CASSSASGIWSGYTF. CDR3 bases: TGCGCCAGCAGCAGTGCGTCAGGGATTTGGTCGGGCTACACCTTC.

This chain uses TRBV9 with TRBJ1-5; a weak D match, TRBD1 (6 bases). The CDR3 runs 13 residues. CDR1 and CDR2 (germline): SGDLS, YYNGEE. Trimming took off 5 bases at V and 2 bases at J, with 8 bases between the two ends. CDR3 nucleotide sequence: TGTGCCAGCAGTCGACAGGGCAATCAGCCCCAGCATTTT. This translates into CASSRQGNQPQHF.

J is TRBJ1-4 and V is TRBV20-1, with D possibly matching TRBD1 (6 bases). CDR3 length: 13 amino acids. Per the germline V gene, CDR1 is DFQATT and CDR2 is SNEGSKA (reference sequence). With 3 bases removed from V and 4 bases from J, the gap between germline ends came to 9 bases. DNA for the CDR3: TGCAGTGCTAGTCCAGGGGATAATGAAAAACTGTTTTTT. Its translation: CSASPGDNEKLFF.

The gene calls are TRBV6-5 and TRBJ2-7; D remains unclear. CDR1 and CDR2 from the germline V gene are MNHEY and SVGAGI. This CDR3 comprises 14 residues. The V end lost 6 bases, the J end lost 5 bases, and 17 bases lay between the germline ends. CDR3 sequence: CASRIDGMGNEQYF. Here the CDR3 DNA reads TGTGCCAGCAGAATAGACGGAATGGGCAACGAGCAGTACTTC.

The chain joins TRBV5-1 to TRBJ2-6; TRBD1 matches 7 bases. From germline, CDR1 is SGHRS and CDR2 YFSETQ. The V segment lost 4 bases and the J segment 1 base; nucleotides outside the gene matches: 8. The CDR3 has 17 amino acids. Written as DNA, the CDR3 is TGCGCCAGCAGCGGTCAGACAGGGTGGTCTGGGGCCAACGTCCTGACTTTC. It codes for CASSGQTGWSGANVLTF.

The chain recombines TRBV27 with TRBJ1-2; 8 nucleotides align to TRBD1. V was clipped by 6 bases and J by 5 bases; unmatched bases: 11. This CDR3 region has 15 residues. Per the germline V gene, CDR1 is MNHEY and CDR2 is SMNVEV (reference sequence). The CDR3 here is CASRLQGASEYGYTF. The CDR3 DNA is TGTGCCAGCAGGCTTCAGGGGGCTTCAGAATATGGCTACACCTTC.

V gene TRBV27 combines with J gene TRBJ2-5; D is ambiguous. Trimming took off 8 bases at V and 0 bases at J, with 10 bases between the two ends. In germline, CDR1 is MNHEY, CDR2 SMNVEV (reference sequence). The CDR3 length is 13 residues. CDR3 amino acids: CASGTEYQETQYF. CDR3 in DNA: TGTGCCAGCGGAACGGAGTACCAAGAGACCCAGTACTTC.

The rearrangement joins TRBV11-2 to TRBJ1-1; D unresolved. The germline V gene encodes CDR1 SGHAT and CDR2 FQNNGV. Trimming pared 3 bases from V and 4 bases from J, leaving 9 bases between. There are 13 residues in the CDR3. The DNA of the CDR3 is TGTGCCAGCAGCTTCGGGTTTTTCACTGAAGCTTTCTTT. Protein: CASSFGFFTEAFF. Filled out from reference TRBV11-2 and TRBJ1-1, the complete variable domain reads EAGVAQSPRYKIIEKRQSVAFWCNPISGHATLYWYQQILGQGPKLLIQFQNNGVVDDSQLPKDRFSAERLKGVDSTLKIQPAKLEDSAVYLCASSFGFFTEAFFGQGTRLTVV.

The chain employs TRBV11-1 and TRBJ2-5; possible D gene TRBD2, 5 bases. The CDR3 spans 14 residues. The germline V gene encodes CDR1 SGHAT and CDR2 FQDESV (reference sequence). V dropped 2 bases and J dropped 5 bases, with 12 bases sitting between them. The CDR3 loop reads CASSLLRDGETQYF. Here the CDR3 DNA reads TGTGCCAGCAGCTTATTACGGGATGGGGAGACCCAGTACTTC. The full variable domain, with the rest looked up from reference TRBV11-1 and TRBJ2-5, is EAEVAQSPRYKITEKSQAVAFWCDPISGHATLYWYRQILGQGPELLVQFQDESVVDDSQLPKDRFSAERLKGVDSTLKIQPAELGDSAMYLCASSLLRDGETQYFGPGTRLLVL.

CDR3 DNA sequence: TGTGCCAGCAGCCCCCTTCGGGGGAGTTTAGAGACCCAGTACTTC. Its translation is CASSPLRGSLETQYF. V gene TRBV3-1 (or the pseudogene TRBV3-2) combines with J gene TRBJ2-5, with a tentative D call TRBD2 (6 bases). The CDR3 is made up of 15 amino acids. V shed 4 bases and J shed 4 bases, with 16 bases lying between them. The germline V gene encodes CDR1 LGHDT and CDR2 YNNKEL (reference sequence).

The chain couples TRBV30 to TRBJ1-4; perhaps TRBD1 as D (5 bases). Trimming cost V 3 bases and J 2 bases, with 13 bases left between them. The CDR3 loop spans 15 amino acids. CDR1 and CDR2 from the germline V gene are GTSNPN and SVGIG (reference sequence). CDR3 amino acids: CAWRGRGVTNEKLFF. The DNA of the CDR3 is TGTGCCTGGAGAGGGAGGGGTGTCACTAATGAAAAACTGTTTTTT. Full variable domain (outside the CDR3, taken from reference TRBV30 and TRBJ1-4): SQTIHQWPATLVQPVGSPLSLECTVEGTSNPNLYWYRQAAGRGLQLLFYSVGIGQISSEVPQNLSASRPQDRQFILSSKKLLLSDSGFYLCAWRGRGVTNEKLFFGSGTQLSVL.

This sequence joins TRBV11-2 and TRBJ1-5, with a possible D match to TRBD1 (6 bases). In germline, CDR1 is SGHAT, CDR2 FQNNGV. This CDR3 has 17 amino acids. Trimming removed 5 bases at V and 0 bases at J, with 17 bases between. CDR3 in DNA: TGTGCCAGCAGCGCAGGCGGGGGCTCGCGTAGCAATCAGCCCCAGCATTTT. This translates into CASSAGGGSRSNQPQHF. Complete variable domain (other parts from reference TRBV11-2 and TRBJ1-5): EAGVAQSPRYKIIEKRQSVAFWCNPISGHATLYWYQQILGQGPKLLIQFQNNGVVDDSQLPKDRFSAERLKGVDSTLKIQPAKLEDSAVYLCASSAGGGSRSNQPQHFGDGTRLSIL.

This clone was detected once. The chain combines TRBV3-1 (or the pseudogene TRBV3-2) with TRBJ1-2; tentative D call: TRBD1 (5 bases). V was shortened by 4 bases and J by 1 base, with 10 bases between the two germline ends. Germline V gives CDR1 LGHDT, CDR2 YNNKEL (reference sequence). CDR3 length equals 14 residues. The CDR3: CASSPGDFNYGYTF. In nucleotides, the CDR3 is TGTGCCAGCAGCCCCGGGGACTTTAACTATGGCTACACCTTC.

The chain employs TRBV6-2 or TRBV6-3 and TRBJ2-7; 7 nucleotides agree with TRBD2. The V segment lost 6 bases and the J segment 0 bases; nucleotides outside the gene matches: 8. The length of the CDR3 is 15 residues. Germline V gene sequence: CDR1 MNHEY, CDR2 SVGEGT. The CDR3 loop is CASSPASGGSYEQYF. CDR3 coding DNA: TGTGCCAGCAGCCCAGCTAGCGGCGGCTCCTACGAGCAGTACTTC.

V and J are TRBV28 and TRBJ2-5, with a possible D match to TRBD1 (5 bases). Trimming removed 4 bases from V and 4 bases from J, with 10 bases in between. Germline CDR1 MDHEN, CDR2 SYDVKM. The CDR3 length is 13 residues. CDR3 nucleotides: TGTGCCAGCAGTTCAGCAGGGCCAGAGACCCAGTACTTC. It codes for CASSSAGPETQYF.

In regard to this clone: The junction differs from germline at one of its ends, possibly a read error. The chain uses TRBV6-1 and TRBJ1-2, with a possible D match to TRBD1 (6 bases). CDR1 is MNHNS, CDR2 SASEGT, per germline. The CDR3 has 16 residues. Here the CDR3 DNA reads TGTGCCGGCAGTGCCCGACAGGCGTTTTCAATTTATGGCTACACCTTC. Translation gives CAGSARQAFSIYGYTF.

The chain's CDR3 is CSVELPGKTTEAFF. DNA of the CDR3: TGCAGCGTTGAATTGCCAGGGAAGACGACTGAAGCTTTCTTT. The chain joins TRBV29-1 to TRBJ1-1, with D perhaps TRBD1 (5 bases). The CDR3 runs to 14 residues. CDR1 is SQVTM and CDR2 is ANQGSEA in the germline V gene. The ends were cut back, 2 bases at V and 5 bases at J, with 15 bases in the middle. Full variable domain (outside the CDR3, taken from reference TRBV29-1 and TRBJ1-1): SAVISQKPSRDICQRGTSLTIQCQVDSQVTMMFWYRQQPGQSLTLIATANQGSEATYESGFVIDKFPISRPNLTFSTLTVSNMSPEDSSIYLCSVELPGKTTEAFFGQGTRLTVV.

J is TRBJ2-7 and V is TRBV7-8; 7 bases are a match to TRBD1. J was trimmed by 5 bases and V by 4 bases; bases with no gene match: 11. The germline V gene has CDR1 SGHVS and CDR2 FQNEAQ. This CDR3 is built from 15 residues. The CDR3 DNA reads TGTGCCAGCAGCTCAAGGGGGCCAGGGACCAACGAGCAGTACTTC. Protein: CASSSRGPGTNEQYF.

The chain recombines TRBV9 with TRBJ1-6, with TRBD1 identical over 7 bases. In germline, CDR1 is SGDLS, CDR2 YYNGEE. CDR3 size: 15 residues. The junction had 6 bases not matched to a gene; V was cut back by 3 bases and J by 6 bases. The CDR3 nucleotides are TGTGCCAGCAGCGGGCCGGACAGGAGTAATTCACCCCTCCACTTT. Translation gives CASSGPDRSNSPLHF.

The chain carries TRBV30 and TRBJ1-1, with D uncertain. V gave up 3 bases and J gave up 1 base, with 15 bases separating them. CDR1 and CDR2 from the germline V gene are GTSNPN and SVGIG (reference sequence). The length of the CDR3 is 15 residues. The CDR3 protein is CAWSDQLVENTEAFF. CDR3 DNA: TGTGCCTGGAGCGACCAACTAGTGGAGAACACTGAAGCTTTCTTT.